Ten or more counts support the clone carrying this T cell receptor beta chain. The germline gives CDR1 SNHLY, CDR2 FYNNEI. This CDR3 is built from 16 residues. Trimming removed 5 bases from V and 0 bases from J, with 16 bases in between. Time point indicated: newly diagnosed GD, antithyroid drugs for less than 3 months. The authors made the TCR library using RNA they extracted from PBMCs. This sample stems from a study of regulatory T cells in long-lasting Graves disease. According to the study, TCR beta libraries were built with iRepertoire HTBI primers and CDR3-region Arm-PCR. TCRdb processed the multiplex PCR reads anew with MiXCR; each CDR3 protein has one entry. The table has about 470,000 distinct CDR3 sequences, around 15% seen once; the top ten hold 9.5% to 15%. The same specimen was also included in a second study, on T cells in Graves' hyperthyroidism and ophthalmopathy.

The specimen comprised peripheral blood mononuclear cells (PBMCs), sampled at new diagnosis, from a patient treated with antithyroid drugs. The chain links TRBV2 to TRBJ1-1; D is possibly TRBD1 (5 bases). The sequence derives from a man between 35 and 55 years old with Graves disease. DNA of the CDR3: TGTGCCAGCAGTACAACCTGGGACGACATGAACACTGAAGCTTTCTTT. This translates into CASSTTWDDMNTEAFF.